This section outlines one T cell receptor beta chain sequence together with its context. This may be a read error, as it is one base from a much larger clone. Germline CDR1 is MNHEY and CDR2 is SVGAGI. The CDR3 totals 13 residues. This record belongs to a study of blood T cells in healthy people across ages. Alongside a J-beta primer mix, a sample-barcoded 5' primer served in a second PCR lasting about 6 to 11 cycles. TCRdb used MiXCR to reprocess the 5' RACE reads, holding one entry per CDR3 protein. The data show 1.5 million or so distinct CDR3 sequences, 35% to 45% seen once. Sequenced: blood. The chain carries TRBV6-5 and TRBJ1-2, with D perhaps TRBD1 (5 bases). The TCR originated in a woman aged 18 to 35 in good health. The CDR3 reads CDSSYSGSYGYTF. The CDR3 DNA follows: TGTGACAGCAGTTACTCAGGGAGCTATGGCTACACCTTC.